Below are 9 T cell receptor beta chains sequenced from a single sample in a study of blood T cell repertoires in COVID-19. Repertoires were generated with immunoSEQ multiplex PCR, while TCRdb's copy carries only in-frame clones and drops some. This sample has fewer than 400,000 clones, with roughly 85% found just once. Source material: PBMCs or T cells enriched from blood (not recorded which). The receptors shown here come from a man under 40 who had recovered from COVID-19.

The chain combines TRBV27 with TRBJ2-3; 10 positions match TRBD1. This CDR3 region has 15 residues. Germline V gene data show CDR1 as MNHEY and CDR2 as SMNVEV (reference sequence). With V trimmed by 2 bases and J by 3 bases, 2 bases remained unmatched. This CDR3 reads CASSLRTGGTDTQYF. CDR3 DNA: TGTGCCAGCAGTTTAAGGACAGGGGGGACAGATACGCAGTATTTT.

The chain links TRBV7-2 to TRBJ1-2; the D gene is possibly TRBD1 (5 bases). The CDR3 length is 14 residues. Deletions cut 3 bases from V and 0 bases from J, with 8 bases between. CDR1 and CDR2 from the germline V gene are SGHTA and FQGNSA. The CDR3 DNA reads TGTGCCAGCAGCTTCGCGACAGCTAACTATGGCTACACCTTC. It codes for CASSFATANYGYTF.

This chain connects TRBV29-1 to TRBJ1-2, with D perhaps TRBD1 (5 bases). The CDR3 spans 13 residues. Germline-derived CDR1 and CDR2 are SQVTM and ANQGSEA. V shed 4 bases and J shed 6 bases, with 15 bases lying between them. CDR3 bases: TGCAGCGTTGGGACCGGGGGAAGGAATGGCTACACCTTC. Translating gives CSVGTGGRNGYTF.

The chain carries TRBV11-2 and TRBJ1-5, with a possible D match to TRBD1 (5 bases). Per germline, CDR1 SGHAT and CDR2 FQNNGV. This CDR3 is 13 amino acids long. The ends were cut back, 5 bases at V and 7 bases at J, with 12 bases in the middle. The CDR3: CASSPTDDQPQHF. The CDR3 region has the DNA TGTGCCAGCAGCCCGACAGACGACCAGCCCCAGCATTTT.

This chain joins TRBV5-1 and TRBJ1-3; D unresolved. The CDR3 consists of 14 residues. CDR1 and CDR2 from the germline V gene are SGHRS and YFSETQ. Trimming removed 1 base from V and 4 bases from J, with 9 bases in between. This chain's CDR3 is CASSLNAEGNTIYF. In DNA, the CDR3 is TGCGCCAGCAGCTTGAACGCTGAGGGAAACACCATATATTTT.

This sequence joins TRBV7-9 and TRBJ1-1; D is unresolved. This CDR3 contains 10 residues. Between the trimmed V and J ends, which lost 8 bases and 4 bases, there was a span of 5 bases. CDR1 and CDR2 from the germline V gene are SEHNR and FQNEAQ (reference sequence). The DNA for the CDR3 is TGTGCCAGCGGAGGCACTGAAGCTTTCTTT. It codes for CASGGTEAFF.

In regard to this clone: In the same sample, other DNA sequences code for this CDR3. The chain couples TRBV12-3 or TRBV12-4 to TRBJ2-1; maybe TRBD1 (5 bases). The CDR3 is 11 amino acids. V shed 2 bases and J shed 9 bases, with 5 bases lying between them. The CDR3 region is CASSLRGEQFF. CDR3 DNA: TGTGCCAGCAGTTTAAGGGGTGAGCAGTTCTTC.

The chain combines TRBV5-4 with TRBJ2-7; TRBD1 matches 7 bases. There are 14 residues in the CDR3. The ends lost 4 bases at V and 5 bases at J; junction bases unmatched: 9. Germline V gene sequence: CDR1 SGHNT, CDR2 YYREEE (reference sequence). CDR3 loop: CASSATGSRNEQYF. DNA for the CDR3: TGTGCCAGCAGCGCGACAGGGTCTAGGAACGAGCAGTACTTC.

The chain links TRBV18 to TRBJ1-1; no reliable D call. Germline CDR1 KGHSH, CDR2 LQKENI. Trimming shortened V by 4 bases and J by 1 base, and 7 bases separated the two germline ends. The CDR3 has 13 residues. This CDR3 is CASSHPGNTEAFF. CDR3 sequence (DNA): TGTGCCAGCTCACATCCGGGGAACACTGAAGCTTTCTTT.